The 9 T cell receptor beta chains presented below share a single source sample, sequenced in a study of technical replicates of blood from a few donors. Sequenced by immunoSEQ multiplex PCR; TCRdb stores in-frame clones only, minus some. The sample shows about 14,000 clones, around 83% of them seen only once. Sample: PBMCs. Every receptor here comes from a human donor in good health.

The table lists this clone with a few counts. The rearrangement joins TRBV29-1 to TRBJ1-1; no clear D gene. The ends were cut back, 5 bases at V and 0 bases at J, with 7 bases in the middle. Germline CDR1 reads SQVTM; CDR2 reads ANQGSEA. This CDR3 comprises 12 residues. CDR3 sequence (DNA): TGCAGCGTTACGGTAGTGAACACTGAAGCTTTCTTT. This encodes CSVTVVNTEAFF. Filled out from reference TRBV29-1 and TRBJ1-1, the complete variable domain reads SAVISQKPSRDICQRGTSLTIQCQVDSQVTMMFWYRQQPGQSLTLIATANQGSEATYESGFVIDKFPISRPNLTFSTLTVSNMSPEDSSIYLCSVTVVNTEAFFGQGTRLTVV.

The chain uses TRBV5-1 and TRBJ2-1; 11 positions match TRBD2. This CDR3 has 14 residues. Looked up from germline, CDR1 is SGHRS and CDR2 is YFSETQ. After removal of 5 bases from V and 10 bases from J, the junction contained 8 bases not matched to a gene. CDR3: CASRTGTSGWEQFF. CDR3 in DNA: TGCGCCAGCAGAACCGGGACTAGCGGTTGGGAGCAGTTCTTC. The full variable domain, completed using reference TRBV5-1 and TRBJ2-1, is KAGVTQTPRYLIKTRGQQVTLSCSPISGHRSVSWYQQTPGQGLQFLFEYFSETQRNKGNFPGRFSGRQFSNSRSEMNVSTLELGDSALYLCASRTGTSGWEQFFGPGTRLTVL.

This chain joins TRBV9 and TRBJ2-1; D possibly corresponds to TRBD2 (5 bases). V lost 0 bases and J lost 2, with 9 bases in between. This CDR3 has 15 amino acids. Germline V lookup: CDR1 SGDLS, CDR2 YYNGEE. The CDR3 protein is CASSVEAAPYNEQFF. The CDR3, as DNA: TGTGCCAGCAGCGTAGAAGCGGCCCCCTACAATGAGCAGTTCTTC. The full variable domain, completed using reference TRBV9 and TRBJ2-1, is DSGVTQTPKHLITATGQRVTLRCSPRSGDLSVYWYQQSLDQGLQFLIQYYNGEERAKGNILERFSAQQFPDLHSELNLSSLELGDSALYFCASSVEAAPYNEQFFGPGTRLTVL.

The chain's CDR3 is CASGFPPGHPNTEAFF. CDR3 coding DNA: TGTGCTAGTGGTTTCCCCCCGGGACACCCGAACACTGAAGCTTTCTTT. This chain joins TRBV12-5 and TRBJ1-1; D perhaps matches TRBD1 (6 bases). V was shortened by 3 bases and J by 1 base, with 15 bases between the two germline ends. The CDR3 covers 16 residues. Germline loops: CDR1 LGHNT, CDR2 FRNRAP.

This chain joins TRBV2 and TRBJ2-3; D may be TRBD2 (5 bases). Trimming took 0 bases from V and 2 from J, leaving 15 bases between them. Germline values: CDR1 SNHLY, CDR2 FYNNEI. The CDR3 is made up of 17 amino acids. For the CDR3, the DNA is TGTGCCAGCAGTGAAGCCCGAGGGCATGGGAACACAGATACGCAGTATTTT. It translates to CASSEARGHGNTDTQYF. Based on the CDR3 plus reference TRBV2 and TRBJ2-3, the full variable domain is EPEVTQTPSHQVTQMGQEVILRCVPISNHLYFYWYRQILGQKVEFLVSFYNNEISEKSEIFDDQFSVERPDGSNFTLKIRSTKLEDSAMYFCASSEARGHGNTDTQYFGPGTRLTVL.

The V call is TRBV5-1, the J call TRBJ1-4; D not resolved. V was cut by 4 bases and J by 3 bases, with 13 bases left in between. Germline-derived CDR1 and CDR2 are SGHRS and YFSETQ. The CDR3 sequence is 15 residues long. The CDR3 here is CASSGEGSANEKLFF. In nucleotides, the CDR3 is TGCGCCAGCAGCGGGGAGGGATCAGCTAATGAAAAACTGTTTTTT. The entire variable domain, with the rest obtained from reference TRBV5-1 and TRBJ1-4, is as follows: KAGVTQTPRYLIKTRGQQVTLSCSPISGHRSVSWYQQTPGQGLQFLFEYFSETQRNKGNFPGRFSGRQFSNSRSEMNVSTLELGDSALYLCASSGEGSANEKLFFGSGTQLSVL.

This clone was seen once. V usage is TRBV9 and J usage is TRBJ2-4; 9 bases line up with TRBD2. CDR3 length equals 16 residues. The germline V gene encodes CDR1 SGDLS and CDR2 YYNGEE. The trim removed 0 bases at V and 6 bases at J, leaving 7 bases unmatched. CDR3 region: CASSVDAYSGRNIQYF. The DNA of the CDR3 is TGTGCCAGCAGCGTAGACGCTTATAGCGGGAGAAACATTCAGTACTTC.

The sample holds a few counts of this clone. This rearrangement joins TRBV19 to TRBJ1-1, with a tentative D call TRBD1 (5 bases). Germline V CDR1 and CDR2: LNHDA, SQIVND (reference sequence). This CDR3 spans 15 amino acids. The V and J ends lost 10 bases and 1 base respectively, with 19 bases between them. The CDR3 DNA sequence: TGTGCCACCACCGGGACGGGGGTTACGAACACTGAAGCTTTCTTT. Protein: CATTGTGVTNTEAFF. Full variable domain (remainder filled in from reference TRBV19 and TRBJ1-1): DGGITQSPKYLFRKEGQNVTLSCEQNLNHDAMYWYRQDPGQGLRLIYYSQIVNDFQKGDIAEGYSVSREKKESFPLTVTSAQKNPTAFYLCATTGTGVTNTEAFFGQGTRLTVV.

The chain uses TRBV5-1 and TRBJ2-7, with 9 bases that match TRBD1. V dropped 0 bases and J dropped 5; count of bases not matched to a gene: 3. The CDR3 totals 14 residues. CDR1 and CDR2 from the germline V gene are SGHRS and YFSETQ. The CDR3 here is CASSLGDRVNEQYF. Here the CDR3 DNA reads TGCGCCAGCAGCTTGGGGGACAGGGTAAACGAGCAGTACTTC.